This T cell receptor beta chain came from a study of CD8+ T cells in alopecia areata (dated by TCRdb to between 2018 and 2020). Concerning the study at large: The treated patients, all with moderate-to-severe alopecia areata, were enrolled in an open-label pilot trial of oral tofacitinib given at 5 to 10 mg twice daily. Tofacitinib was administered for 6 to 18 months, and 6 months of follow-up off drug were then conducted to assess delayed response and recurrence. The SALT score, which quantifies the percentage of affected scalp surface area, was used to measure disease severity in treated patients. The study used high-throughput TCRbeta sequencing to examine T cell clonal expansion in alopecia areata, in both the C3H/HeJ mouse model and human patients. Human TCRbeta sequencing covered scalp tissue and sorted CD4+ and CD8+ peripheral blood T cells from patchy and totalis/universalis alopecia areata patients and healthy controls. Tofacitinib-treated patients had biopsies at baseline and at 4 and 24 weeks of treatment, with a later scalp biopsy in several patients. Scalp clonality was compared among normal scalp (n=4), patchy alopecia areata scalp (n=8), and alopecia totalis/universalis scalp (n=8). RNA was extracted with the PAXgene miRNA kit for fixed scalp, the miRNeasy kit for PBMCs, and the RNeasy kit for mouse skin. immunoSEQ multiplex PCR using 35 Vbeta forward primers and 13 Jbeta reverse primers was used to amplify TCRbeta CDR3 regions. The investigation overall reported the following: Lesional scalp, especially in alopecia totalis/universalis, showed higher clonality and more expanded CD8+ clones than normal scalp, suggesting antigenic drive. With tofacitinib, both scalp clonality and the number of expanded CD8+ clones among the top 100 scalp clones went down significantly. Shared TCR sequences between patients were less evident than in mice, which may be partly attributable to HLA diversity in the patient population. Because the treated cohort was small and included a single nonresponder, larger studies are needed to assess links between baseline CD8+ expansion and response. During tofacitinib treatment, many expanded lesional clones stuck around in both scalp and blood, and this persistence may partly explain why relapse happens after treatment is stopped. Unlike mouse skin, where gammadelta T cells dominate, normal human skin contains resident alphabeta T cells that get sequenced too, which complicates analysis of the scalp TCR repertoire.

Libraries came from the immunoSEQ multiplex PCR assay. RNA was extracted from all samples and reverse transcribed into cDNA as template for TCR sequencing. First-strand cDNA was synthesized with SuperScript III using a 2:1 mix of oligo-dT and random hexamers. A synthetic immune receptor repertoire was used to assess amplification bias, and residual bias was removed computationally. The authors' analysis ran thus. Raw reads were preprocessed to remove errors, and CDR3 was defined according to IMGT conventions as the region from the conserved cysteine to phenylalanine. Clonality was calculated as 1 minus Shannon entropy normalized by log2 of the number of productive unique TCRs. Scalp TCRbeta sequences were cross-referenced with sorted blood CD4 and CD8 repertoires so that the CD4 or CD8 identity of scalp clones could be inferred. TCRdb holds this immuneACCESS table with in-frame rearrangements only. Some clones are missing; in checked studies, unresolved V genes explain under half, and the rest has no known cause. That table furnishes V, J and clone size, whereas the DNA furnished D and trimming. The sample contains 210,000 or so clones, more than 60% of them found a single time. In total, the top ten clones hold about 1.2% of the sample.

The intended sense of this specimen's treatment or condition label: oral pan-JAK inhibitor, 5-10 mg twice daily. Lesional scalp punch biopsies and peripheral blood were collected from alopecia areata patients. PBMCs were separated by density centrifugation and stained for CD3, CD4 and CD8, after which CD4+ and CD8+ T cells were sorted on a FACSAria. The CDR3 numbers 14 residues from cysteine through phenylalanine. Of the read, only the CDR3 DNA is kept; its 42 bases are in frame from base 1. V loses 3 bases of germline sequence and J loses 0 bases, and the interval between the two ends is 8 bases. CDR1 and CDR2, looked up from the germline V gene, are MGHRA and YSYEKL. Comments on this clone: Its binding antigen is unknown. Base qualities are missing; no much larger clone stands one base away.

Sequencing was performed on CD4+ T cells sorted from blood, taken around week 42, from a patient treated with tofacitinib. The sequence was obtained from a human donor with alopecia areata. Recombination connected TRBV4-1 to TRBJ1-1, with no reliable assignment of the D segment. The DNA reads as follows: TGCGCCAGCAGCCATGTAACGATGAACACTGAAGCTTTCTTT. Translation gives CASSHVTMNTEAFF.